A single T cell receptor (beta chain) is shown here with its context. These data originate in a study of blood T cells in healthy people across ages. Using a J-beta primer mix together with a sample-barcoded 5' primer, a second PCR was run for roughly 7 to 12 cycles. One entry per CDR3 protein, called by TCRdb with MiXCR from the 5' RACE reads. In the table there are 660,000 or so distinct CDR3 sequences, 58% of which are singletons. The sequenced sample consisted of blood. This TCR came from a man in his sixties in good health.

The CDR3 loop is CASTQTGGARGELFF. The DNA of the CDR3 is TGTGCCAGCACCCAAACAGGGGGCGCGAGAGGGGAGCTGTTTTTT. The chain has TRBV2 and TRBJ2-2; TRBD1 agrees at 9 bases. The CDR3 spans 15 residues. CDR1 SNHLY and CDR2 FYNNEI come from the germline V gene. With 7 bases clipped from V and 8 bases from J, the junction kept 11 bases outside the gene matches.